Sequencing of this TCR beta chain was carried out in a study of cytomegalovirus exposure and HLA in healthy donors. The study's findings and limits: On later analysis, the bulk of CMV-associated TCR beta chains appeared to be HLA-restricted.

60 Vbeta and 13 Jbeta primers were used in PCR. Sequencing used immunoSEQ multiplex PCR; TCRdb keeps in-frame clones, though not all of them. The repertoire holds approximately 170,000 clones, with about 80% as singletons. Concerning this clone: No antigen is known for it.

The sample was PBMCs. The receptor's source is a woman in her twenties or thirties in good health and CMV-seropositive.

This CDR3 reads CASAGSNEKLFF. The CDR3 bases are TGTGCCAGTGCAGGGTCTAATGAAAAACTGTTTTTT. The chain is built from TRBV27 and TRBJ1-4; a weak D match, TRBD1 (5 bases). V lost 9 bases and J 3 bases, leaving 8 bases between the germline ends. Germline V gives CDR1 MNHEY, CDR2 SMNVEV (reference sequence). The CDR3 is made up of 12 amino acids. Combining the CDR3 with reference TRBV27 and TRBJ1-4 gives the whole variable domain EAQVTQNPRYLITVTGKKLTVTCSQNMNHEYMSWYRQDPGLGLRQIYYSMNVEVTDKGDVPEGYKVSRKEKRNFPLILESPSPNQTSLYFCASAGSNEKLFFGSGTQLSVL.